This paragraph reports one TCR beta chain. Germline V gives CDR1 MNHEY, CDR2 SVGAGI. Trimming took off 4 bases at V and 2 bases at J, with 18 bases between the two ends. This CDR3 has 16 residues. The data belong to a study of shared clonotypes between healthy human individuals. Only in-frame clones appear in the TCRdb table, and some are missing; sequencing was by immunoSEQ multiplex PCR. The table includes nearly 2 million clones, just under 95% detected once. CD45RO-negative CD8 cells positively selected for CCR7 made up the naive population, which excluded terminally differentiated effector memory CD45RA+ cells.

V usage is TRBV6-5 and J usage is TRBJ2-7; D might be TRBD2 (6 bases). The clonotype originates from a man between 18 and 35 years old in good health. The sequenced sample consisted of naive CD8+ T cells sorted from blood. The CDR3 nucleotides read TGTGCCAGCAGTTCAACCGTGTCGGGGGACCCCTACGAGCAGTACTTC. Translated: CASSSTVSGDPYEQYF.